Many counts were recorded for the clone carrying this T cell receptor beta chain. The data belong to a study of regulatory T cells in long-lasting Graves disease. The germline V gene has CDR1 MDHEN and CDR2 SYDVKM. This CDR3 region has 14 residues. V was trimmed by 6 bases and J by 2 bases, leaving 13 bases between them. Combining iRepertoire HTBI primers with Arm-PCR of CDR3 regions, the authors built TCR beta libraries. TCRdb re-derived calls from the multiplex PCR reads in MiXCR, one entry per CDR3 protein. The table shows 440,000 or so distinct CDR3 sequences, with under 15% occurring only once. Time point: newly diagnosed GD, antithyroid drugs for less than 3 months. Researchers made the TCR library from RNA that was extracted from PBMCs. This same sample was also part of a study on T cells in Graves' hyperthyroidism and ophthalmopathy. As that report states: Diagnostic assessment was based on clinical symptoms, serum thyroxine and TRAb, thyroid ultrasound and orbital computed tomography. In the first-round RT-PCR of the TCR CDR3, the HTBI primer set was used.

The chain joins TRBV28 to TRBJ2-5; D may be TRBD1 or TRBD2 (5 bases each). The sequenced sample was peripheral blood mononuclear cells (PBMCs), obtained at new diagnosis, from a patient treated with antithyroid drugs. This clonotype was sampled from a woman in her twenties or thirties with Graves disease. DNA for the CDR3: TGTGCCAGCAGGGGTGGGGGAAGGCAAGAGACCCAGTACTTC. Amino acid sequence: CASRGGGRQETQYF.